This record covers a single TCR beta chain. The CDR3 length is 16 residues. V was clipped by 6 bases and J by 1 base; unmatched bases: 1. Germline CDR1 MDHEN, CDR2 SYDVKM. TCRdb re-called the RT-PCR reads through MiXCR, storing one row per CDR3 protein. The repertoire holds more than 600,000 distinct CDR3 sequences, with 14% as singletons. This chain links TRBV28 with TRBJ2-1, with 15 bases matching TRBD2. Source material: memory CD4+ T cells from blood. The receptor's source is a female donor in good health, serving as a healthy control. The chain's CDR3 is CASRGTSGRSYNEQFF. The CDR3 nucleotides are TGTGCCAGCAGGGGGACTAGCGGGAGGTCCTACAATGAGCAGTTCTTC. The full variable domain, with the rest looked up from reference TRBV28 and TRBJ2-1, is DVKVTQSSRYLVKRTGEKVFLECVQDMDHENMFWYRQDPGLGLRLIYFSYDVKMKEKGDIPEGYSVSREKKERFSLILESASTNQTSMYLCASRGTSGRSYNEQFFGPGTRLTVL.